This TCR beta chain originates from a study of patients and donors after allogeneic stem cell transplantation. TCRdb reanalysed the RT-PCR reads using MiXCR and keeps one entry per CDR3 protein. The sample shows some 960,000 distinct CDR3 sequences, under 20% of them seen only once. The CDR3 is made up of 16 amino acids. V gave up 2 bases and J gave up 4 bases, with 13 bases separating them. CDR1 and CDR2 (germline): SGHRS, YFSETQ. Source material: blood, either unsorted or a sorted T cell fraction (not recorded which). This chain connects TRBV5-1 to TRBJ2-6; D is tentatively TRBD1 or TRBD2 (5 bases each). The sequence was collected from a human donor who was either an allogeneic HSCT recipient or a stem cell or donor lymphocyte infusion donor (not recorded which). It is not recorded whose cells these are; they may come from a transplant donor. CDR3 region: CASSFGTASGANVLTF. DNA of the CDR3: TGCGCCAGCAGCTTCGGGACGGCGTCCGGGGCCAACGTCCTGACTTTC.